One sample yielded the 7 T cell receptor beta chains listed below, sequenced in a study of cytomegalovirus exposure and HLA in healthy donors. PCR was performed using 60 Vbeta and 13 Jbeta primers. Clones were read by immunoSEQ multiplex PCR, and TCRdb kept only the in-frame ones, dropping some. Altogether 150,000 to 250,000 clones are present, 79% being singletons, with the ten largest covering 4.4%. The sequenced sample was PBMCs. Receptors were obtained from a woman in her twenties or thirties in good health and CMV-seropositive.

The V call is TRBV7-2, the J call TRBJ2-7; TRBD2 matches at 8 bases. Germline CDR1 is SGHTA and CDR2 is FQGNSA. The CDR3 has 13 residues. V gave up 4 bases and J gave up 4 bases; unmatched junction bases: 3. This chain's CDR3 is CASSSGLAYEQYF. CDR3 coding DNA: TGTGCCAGCAGCTCAGGACTAGCATACGAGCAGTACTTC. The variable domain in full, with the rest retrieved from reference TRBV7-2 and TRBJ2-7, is GAGVSQSPSNKVTEKGKDVELRCDPISGHTALYWYRQSLGQGLEFLIYFQGNSAPDKSGLPSDRFSAERTGGSVSTLTIQRTQQEDSAVYLCASSSGLAYEQYFGPGTRLTVT.

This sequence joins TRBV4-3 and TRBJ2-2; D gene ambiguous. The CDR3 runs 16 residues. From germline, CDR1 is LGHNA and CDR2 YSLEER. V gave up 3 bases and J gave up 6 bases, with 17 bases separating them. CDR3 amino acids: CASSQGQPYSPGELFF. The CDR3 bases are TGCGCCAGCAGCCAGGGTCAGCCTTATAGCCCCGGGGAGCTGTTTTTT.

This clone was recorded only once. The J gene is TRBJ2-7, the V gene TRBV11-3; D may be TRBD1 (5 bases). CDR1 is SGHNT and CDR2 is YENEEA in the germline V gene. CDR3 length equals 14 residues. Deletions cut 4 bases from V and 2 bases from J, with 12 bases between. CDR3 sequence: CASSSQTATYEQYF. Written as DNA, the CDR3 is TGTGCCAGCAGCTCTCAGACAGCTACCTACGAGCAGTACTTC.

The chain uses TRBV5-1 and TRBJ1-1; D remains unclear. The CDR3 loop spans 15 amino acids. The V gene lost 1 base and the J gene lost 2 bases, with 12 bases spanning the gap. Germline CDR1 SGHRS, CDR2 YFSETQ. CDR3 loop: CASSLRLAANTEAFF. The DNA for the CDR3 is TGCGCCAGCAGCTTGCGGCTGGCGGCTAACACTGAAGCTTTCTTT. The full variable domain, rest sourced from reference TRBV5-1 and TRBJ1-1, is KAGVTQTPRYLIKTRGQQVTLSCSPISGHRSVSWYQQTPGQGLQFLFEYFSETQRNKGNFPGRFSGRQFSNSRSEMNVSTLELGDSALYLCASSLRLAANTEAFFGQGTRLTVV.

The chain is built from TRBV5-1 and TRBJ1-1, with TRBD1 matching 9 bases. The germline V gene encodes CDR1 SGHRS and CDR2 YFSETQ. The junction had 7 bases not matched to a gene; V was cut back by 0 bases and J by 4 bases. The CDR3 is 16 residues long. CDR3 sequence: CASSLGSTGGPTEAFF. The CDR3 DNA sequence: TGCGCCAGCAGCTTGGGTAGCACAGGGGGCCCCACTGAAGCTTTCTTT.

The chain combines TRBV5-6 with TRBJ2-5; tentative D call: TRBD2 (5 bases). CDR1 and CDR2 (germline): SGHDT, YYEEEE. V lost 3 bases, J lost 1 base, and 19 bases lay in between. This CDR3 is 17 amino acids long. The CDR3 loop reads CASSSRVFLEVQETQYF. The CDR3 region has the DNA TGTGCCAGCAGCTCCAGAGTGTTTCTGGAGGTCCAAGAGACCCAGTACTTC.

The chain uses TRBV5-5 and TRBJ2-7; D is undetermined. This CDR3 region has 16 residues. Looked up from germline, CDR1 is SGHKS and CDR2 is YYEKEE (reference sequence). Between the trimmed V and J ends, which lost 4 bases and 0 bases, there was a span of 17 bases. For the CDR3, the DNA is TGTGCCAGCAGCCCAGAGAACCCCACAGTCTCCTACGAGCAGTACTTC. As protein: CASSPENPTVSYEQYF.